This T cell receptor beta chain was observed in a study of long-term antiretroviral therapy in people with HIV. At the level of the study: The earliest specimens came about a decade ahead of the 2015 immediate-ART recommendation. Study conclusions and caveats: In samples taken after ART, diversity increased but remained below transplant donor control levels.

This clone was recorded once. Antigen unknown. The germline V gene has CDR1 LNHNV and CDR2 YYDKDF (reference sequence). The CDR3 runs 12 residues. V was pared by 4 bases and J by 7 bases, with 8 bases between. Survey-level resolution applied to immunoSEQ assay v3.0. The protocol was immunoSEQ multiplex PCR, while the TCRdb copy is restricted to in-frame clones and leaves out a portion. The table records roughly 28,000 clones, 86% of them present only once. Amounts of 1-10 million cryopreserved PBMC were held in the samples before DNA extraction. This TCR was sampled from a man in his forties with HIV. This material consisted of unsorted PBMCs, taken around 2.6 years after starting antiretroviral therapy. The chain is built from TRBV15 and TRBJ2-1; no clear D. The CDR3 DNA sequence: TGTGCCACCAGCACTTTAATGAATGAGCAGTTCTTC. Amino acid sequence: CATSTLMNEQFF.